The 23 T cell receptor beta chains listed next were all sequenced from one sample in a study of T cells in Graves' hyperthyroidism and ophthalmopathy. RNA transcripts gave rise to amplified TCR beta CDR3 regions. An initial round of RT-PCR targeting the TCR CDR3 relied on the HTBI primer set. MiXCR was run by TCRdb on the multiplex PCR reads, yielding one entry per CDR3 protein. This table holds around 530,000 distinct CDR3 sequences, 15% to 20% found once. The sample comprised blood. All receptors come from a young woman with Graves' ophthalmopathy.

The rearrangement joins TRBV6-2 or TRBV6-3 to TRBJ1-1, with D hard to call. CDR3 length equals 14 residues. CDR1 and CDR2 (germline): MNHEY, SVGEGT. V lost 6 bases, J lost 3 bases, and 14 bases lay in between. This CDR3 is CASRSDPNYTEAFF. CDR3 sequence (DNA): TGTGCCAGCAGATCTGACCCCAACTACACTGAAGCTTTCTTT.

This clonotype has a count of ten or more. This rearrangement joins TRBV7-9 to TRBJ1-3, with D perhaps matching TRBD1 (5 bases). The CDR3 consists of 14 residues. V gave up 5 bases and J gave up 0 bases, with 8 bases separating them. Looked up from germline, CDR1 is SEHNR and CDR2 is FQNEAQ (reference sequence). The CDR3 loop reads CASSPQVSGNTIYF. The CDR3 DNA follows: TGTGCCAGCAGCCCACAGGTCTCTGGAAACACCATATATTTT.

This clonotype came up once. DNA for the CDR3: TGTGCCAGCAGTGTGTCAGGGGGCTTTTCCTACGAGCAGTACTTC. It encodes CASSVSGGFSYEQYF. The chain has TRBV6-1 and TRBJ2-7; the match to TRBD1 covers 8 bases. The CDR3 consists of 15 residues. Germline loops: CDR1 MNHNS, CDR2 SASEGT. Germline trimming cut 4 bases from V and 1 base from J; bases unmatched to any gene: 6.

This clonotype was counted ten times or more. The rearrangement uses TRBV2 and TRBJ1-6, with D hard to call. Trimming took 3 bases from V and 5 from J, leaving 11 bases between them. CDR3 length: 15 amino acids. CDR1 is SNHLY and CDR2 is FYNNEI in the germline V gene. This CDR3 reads CASSDALGDNSPLHF. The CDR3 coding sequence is TGTGCCAGCAGTGACGCCCTCGGGGATAATTCACCCCTCCACTTT.

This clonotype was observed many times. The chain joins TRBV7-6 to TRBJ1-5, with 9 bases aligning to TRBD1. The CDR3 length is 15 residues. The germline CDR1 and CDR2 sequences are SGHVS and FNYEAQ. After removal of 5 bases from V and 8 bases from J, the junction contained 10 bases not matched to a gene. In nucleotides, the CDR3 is TGTGCCAGCAGCCTAACCGGGACAGGGACGGAGCCCCAGCATTTT. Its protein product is CASSLTGTGTEPQHF.

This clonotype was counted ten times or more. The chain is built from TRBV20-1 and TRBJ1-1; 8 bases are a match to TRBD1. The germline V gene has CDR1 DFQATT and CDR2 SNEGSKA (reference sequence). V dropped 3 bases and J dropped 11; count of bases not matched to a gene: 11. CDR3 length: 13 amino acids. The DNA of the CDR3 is TGCAGTGCTAGGGTTACAGGGGGTTTTGGTGCTTTCTTT. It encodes CSARVTGGFGAFF.

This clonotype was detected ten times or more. Written as DNA, the CDR3 is TGTGCCAGCAGTCTCAGGGACATTATGAACACTGAAGCTTTCTTT. Its translation: CASSLRDIMNTEAFF. V and J are TRBV27 and TRBJ1-1, with D possibly TRBD1 on 6 matching bases. CDR1 and CDR2 (germline): MNHEY, SMNVEV (reference sequence). This CDR3 has 15 amino acids. V lost 5 bases to trimming and J lost 0 bases, with 13 bases between them.

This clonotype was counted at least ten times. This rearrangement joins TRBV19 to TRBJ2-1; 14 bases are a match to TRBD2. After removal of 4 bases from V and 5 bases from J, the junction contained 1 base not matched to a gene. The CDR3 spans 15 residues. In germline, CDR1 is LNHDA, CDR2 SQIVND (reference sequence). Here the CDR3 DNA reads TGTGCCAGTAGTACGACTAGCGGGGGGGACAATGAGCAGTTCTTC. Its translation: CASSTTSGGDNEQFF.

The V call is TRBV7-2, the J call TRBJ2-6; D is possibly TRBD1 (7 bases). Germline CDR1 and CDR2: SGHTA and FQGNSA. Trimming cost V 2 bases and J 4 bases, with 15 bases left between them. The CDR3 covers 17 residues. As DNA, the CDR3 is TGTGCCAGCAGCTTATCGTCAGGGGGACTCGGGGCCAACGTCCTGACTTTC. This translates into CASSLSSGGLGANVLTF.

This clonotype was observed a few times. CDR3 bases: TGCGCCAGCAGTGAGAGGACAGGGCCGAACACTGAAGCTTTCTTT. Its protein product is CASSERTGPNTEAFF. The V call is TRBV10-1, the J call TRBJ1-1; 8 nucleotides agree with TRBD1. Unmatched junction bases numbered 3, after V lost 2 bases and J lost 1 base. CDR1 WNHNN and CDR2 SYGVQD come from the germline V gene (reference sequence). This CDR3 contains 15 residues.

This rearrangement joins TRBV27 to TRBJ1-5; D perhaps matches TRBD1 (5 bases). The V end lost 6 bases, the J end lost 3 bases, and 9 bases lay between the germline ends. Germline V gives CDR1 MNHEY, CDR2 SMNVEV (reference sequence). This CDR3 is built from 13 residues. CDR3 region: CASSWGINQPQHF. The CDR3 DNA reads TGTGCCAGCAGCTGGGGGATCAATCAGCCCCAGCATTTT.

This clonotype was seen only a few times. The CDR3 region is CASSWGTGANYGYTF. CDR3 in DNA: TGTGCCAGCTCCTGGGGTACAGGGGCCAACTATGGCTACACCTTC. The rearrangement joins TRBV7-9 to TRBJ1-2; 7 bases fit TRBD1. The CDR3 loop spans 15 amino acids. Trimming cost V 8 bases and J 2 bases; bases outside gene matches: 11. The germline gives CDR1 SEHNR, CDR2 FQNEAQ (reference sequence).

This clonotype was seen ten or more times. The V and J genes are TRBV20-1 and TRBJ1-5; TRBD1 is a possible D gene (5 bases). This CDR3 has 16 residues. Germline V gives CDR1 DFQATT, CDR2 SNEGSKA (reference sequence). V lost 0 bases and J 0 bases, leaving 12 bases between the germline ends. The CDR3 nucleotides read TGCAGTGCTAGAGAGATGGGGGGTTTTAGCAATCAGCCCCAGCATTTT. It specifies CSAREMGGFSNQPQHF.

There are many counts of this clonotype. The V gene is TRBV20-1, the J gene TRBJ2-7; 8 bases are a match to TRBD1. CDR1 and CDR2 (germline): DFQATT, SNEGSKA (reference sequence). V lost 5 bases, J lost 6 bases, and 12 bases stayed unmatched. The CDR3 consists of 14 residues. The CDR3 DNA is TGCAGTGCTCCAGGGGGCGCATCAGGGGTCGAGCAGTACTTC. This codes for CSAPGGASGVEQYF.

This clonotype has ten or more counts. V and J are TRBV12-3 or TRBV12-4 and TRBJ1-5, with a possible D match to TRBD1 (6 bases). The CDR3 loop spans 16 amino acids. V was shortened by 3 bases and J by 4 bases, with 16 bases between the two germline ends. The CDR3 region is CASSLKEGGTNQPQHF. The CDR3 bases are TGTGCCAGCAGTTTGAAGGAGGGGGGGACGAATCAGCCCCAGCATTTT.

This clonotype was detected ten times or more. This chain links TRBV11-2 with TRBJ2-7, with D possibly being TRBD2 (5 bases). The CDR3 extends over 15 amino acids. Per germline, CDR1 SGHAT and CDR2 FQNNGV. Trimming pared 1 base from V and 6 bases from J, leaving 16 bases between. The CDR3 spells CASSLVAREGSEQYF. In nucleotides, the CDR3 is TGTGCCAGCAGCTTAGTTGCCCGGGAAGGGAGCGAGCAGTACTTC.

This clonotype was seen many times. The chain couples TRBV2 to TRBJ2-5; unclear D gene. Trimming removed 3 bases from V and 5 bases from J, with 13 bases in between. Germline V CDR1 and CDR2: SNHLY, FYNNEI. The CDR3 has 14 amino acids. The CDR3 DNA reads TGTGCCAGCAGTGACGTCTTAGGGCGCGAGACCCAGTACTTC. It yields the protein CASSDVLGRETQYF.

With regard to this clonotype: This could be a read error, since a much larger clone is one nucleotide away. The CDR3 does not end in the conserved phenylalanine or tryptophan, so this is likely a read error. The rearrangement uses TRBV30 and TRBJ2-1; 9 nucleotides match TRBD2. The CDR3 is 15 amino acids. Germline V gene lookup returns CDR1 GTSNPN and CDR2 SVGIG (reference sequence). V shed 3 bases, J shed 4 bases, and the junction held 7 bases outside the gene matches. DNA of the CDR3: TGTGCCTGGAGCGGAGGCGGGGGGGGGTACAATGAGCAGTTCCTC. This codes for CAWSGGGGGYNEQFL.

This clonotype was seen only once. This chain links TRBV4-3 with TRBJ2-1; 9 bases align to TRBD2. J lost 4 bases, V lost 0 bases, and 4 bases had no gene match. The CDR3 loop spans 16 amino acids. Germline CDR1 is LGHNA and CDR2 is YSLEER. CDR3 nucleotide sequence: TGCGCCAGCAGCCAAGAAGTAGCGGGAGCATACAATGAGCAGTTCTTC. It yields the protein CASSQEVAGAYNEQFF.

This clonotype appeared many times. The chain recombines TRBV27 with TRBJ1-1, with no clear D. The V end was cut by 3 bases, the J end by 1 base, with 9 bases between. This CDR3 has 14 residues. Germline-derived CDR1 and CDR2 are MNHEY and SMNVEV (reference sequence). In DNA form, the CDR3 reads TGTGCCAGCAGTTTTGAGATCGGGAACACTGAAGCTTTCTTT. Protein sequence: CASSFEIGNTEAFF.

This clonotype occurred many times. CDR3 sequence: CASSLGKLAGGPHEQFF. CDR3 in DNA: TGTGCCAGCAGCTTAGGTAAACTAGCGGGAGGGCCTCATGAGCAGTTCTTC. V gene TRBV7-9 combines with J gene TRBJ2-1; TRBD2 agrees at 13 bases. The CDR3 runs to 17 residues. Germline-derived CDR1 and CDR2 are SEHNR and FQNEAQ (reference sequence). After removal of 1 base from V and 8 bases from J, the junction contained 8 bases not matched to a gene.

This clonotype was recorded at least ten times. CDR3 amino acids: CASSFFSPGLAGDTQYF. Here the CDR3 DNA reads TGTGCCAGCAGTTTTTTCTCGCCGGGACTAGCGGGGGATACGCAGTATTTT. The rearrangement joins TRBV27 to TRBJ2-3, with 13 bases lining up with TRBD2. In germline, CDR1 is MNHEY, CDR2 SMNVEV (reference sequence). The J segment lost 6 bases and the V segment lost 3 bases, leaving 9 bases of the junction unmatched. This CDR3 spans 17 amino acids.

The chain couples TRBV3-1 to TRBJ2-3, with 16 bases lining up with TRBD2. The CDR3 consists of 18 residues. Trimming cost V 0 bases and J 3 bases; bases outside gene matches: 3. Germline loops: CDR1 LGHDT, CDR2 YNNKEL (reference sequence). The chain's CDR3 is CASSQDPGLAGGTDTQYF. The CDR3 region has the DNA TGTGCCAGCAGCCAAGATCCGGGACTAGCGGGAGGGACAGATACGCAGTATTTT.